Listed below are T cell receptor beta chains from one sample, sequenced in a study of PD-L1 blockade in urothelial cancer. Method: immunoSEQ multiplex PCR; TCRdb's copy keeps in-frame clones and lacks some. In the table there are tens of thousands of clones, more than 75% of which are singletons. This sample comprised PBMCs, obtained around atezolizumab (anti-PD-L1) treatment. The receptors shown here come from a woman in her sixties or seventies with urothelial cancer. Each CDR3 is given with its conserved first and last residue. A D gene is named only where the DNA matches it firmly. A clone size is listed for some rows: how often the clone was seen (once, few, many), or a class if it is expanded.

V: TRBV19; D: TRBD2; J: TRBJ2-6; size: NA; DNA: TGTGCCAGTAGTATCATAGGGCGGGGGGCAGTCTCTGGGGCCAACGTCCTGACTTTC; CDR3: CASSIIGRGAVSGANVLTF
V: TRBV5-4; D: NA; J: TRBJ2-5; size: NA; DNA: TGTGCCAGCAGCTTTGGAGAGTTGGAGACCCAGTACTTC; CDR3: CASSFGELETQYF
V: TRBV6-5; D: NA; J: TRBJ2-7; size: NA; DNA: TGTGCCAGCAGTCCAGGGAGGATCTATCTGTACGAGCAGTACTTC; CDR3: CASSPGRIYLYEQYF
V: TRBV11-1; D: NA; J: TRBJ2-5; size: NA; DNA: TGTGCCAGCAGCTACGGAGACAGTAGGGGGAAAGAGACCCAGTACTTC; CDR3: CASSYGDSRGKETQYF
V: TRBV9; D: NA; J: TRBJ1-3; size: once; DNA: TGTGCCAGCAGCGCGGACAGTGGAAACACCATATATTTT; CDR3: CASSADSGNTIYF
V: TRBV9; D: NA; J: TRBJ1-3; size: NA; DNA: TGTGCCAGCAGCGTAGGGCCTTCTGGAAACACCATATATTTT; CDR3: CASSVGPSGNTIYF
V: TRBV27; D: TRBD2; J: TRBJ2-1; size: NA; DNA: TGTGCCAGCAGCCAACTAACTAGCGGGAGGGCCCAAACCAGAACCCATGAGCAGTTCTTC; CDR3: CASSQLTSGRAQTRTHEQFF
V: TRBV4-1; D: TRBD1; J: TRBJ1-1; size: NA; DNA: TGCGCCAGCAGCCCGAGACAGGGGGCGAACACTGAAGCTTTCTTT; CDR3: CASSPRQGANTEAFF
V: TRBV9; D: TRBD2; J: TRBJ2-7; size: once; DNA: TGTGCCAGCTATGGCCTAGCGGGAATTAGCTCCTACGAGCAGTACTTC; CDR3: CASYGLAGISSYEQYF
V: TRBV6-4; D: TRBD1; J: TRBJ2-1; size: NA; DNA: TGTGCCAGCAGTCTTGTCACGACAGGGAAAATGTTCTTC; CDR3: CASSLVTTGKMFF
V: TRBV9; D: NA; J: TRBJ2-1; size: NA; DNA: TGTGCCAGCAGCGTAGGAGGGGGTGACTACAATGAGCAGTTCTTC; CDR3: CASSVGGGDYNEQFF
V: TRBV5-6; D: NA; J: TRBJ2-7; size: NA; DNA: TGTGCCAGCAGTCCCTCTCTAGCGCCCGAGCAGTACTTC; CDR3: CASSPSLAPEQYF
V: TRBV4-1; D: NA; J: TRBJ1-6; size: few; DNA: TGCGCCAGCAGCCAAGACGCTGCAGGGCTCGGGTCACCCCTCCACTTT; CDR3: CASSQDAAGLGSPLHF
V: TRBV5-1; D: NA; J: TRBJ1-1; size: NA; DNA: TGCGCCAGCAGCTTGCAGGGTTTTGAAGCTTTCTTT; CDR3: CASSLQGFEAFF
V: TRBV10-3; D: NA; J: TRBJ2-1; size: NA; DNA: TGTGCCATCACCGAGGATGGCAGGGAATTCAATGAGCAGTTCTTC; CDR3: CAITEDGREFNEQFF
V: TRBV2; D: TRBD2; J: TRBJ2-5; size: NA; DNA: TGTGCCAGCAGTGAAGTGACTAGCGGGGAGACCCAGTACTTC; CDR3: CASSEVTSGETQYF
V: TRBV19; D: TRBD1; J: TRBJ2-3; size: NA; DNA: TGTGCCAGCAGGACAGGTAAAAGGACAGATACGCAGTATTTT; CDR3: CASRTGKRTDTQYF
V: TRBV28; D: NA; J: TRBJ2-7; size: NA; DNA: TGTGCCAGCAGTTTTTTGTCGGCGGGACCCATCACCTACGAGCAGTACTTC; CDR3: CASSFLSAGPITYEQYF
V: TRBV7-9; D: TRBD2; J: TRBJ2-3; size: NA; DNA: TGTGCCAGCAGCTTAGCCGGCGGGAGAGGGACAGATACGCAGTATTTT; CDR3: CASSLAGGRGTDTQYF
V: TRBV6-1; D: NA; J: TRBJ2-7; size: NA; DNA: TGTGCCAGCAGACCCGGGACATTTTCCTACGAGCAGTACTTC; CDR3: CASRPGTFSYEQYF
V: TRBV15; D: TRBD1; J: TRBJ2-3; size: NA; DNA: TGTGCCACCAGCAGGGGACAGGGGGTGAGCGCAGATACGCAGTATTTT; CDR3: CATSRGQGVSADTQYF
V: TRBV7-2; D: NA; J: TRBJ1-5; size: few; DNA: TGTGCCAGCAGCTTAGTCCAGGGTAATCAGCCCCAGCATTTT; CDR3: CASSLVQGNQPQHF
V: TRBV7-9; D: TRBD1; J: TRBJ2-7; size: NA; DNA: TGTGCCAGCAGCCCGACAGGGTACGAGCAGTACTTC; CDR3: CASSPTGYEQYF
V: TRBV19; D: NA; J: TRBJ2-2; size: NA; DNA: TGTGCCAGTAGTATGGGGGCGGGGGTAGCGAACACCGGGGAGCTGTTTTTT; CDR3: CASSMGAGVANTGELFF
V: TRBV2; D: TRBD2; J: TRBJ2-1; size: NA; DNA: TGTGCCAGCAGTCGCGGCAGGGAGGGCAATGAGCAGTTCTTC; CDR3: CASSRGREGNEQFF
V: TRBV14; D: NA; J: TRBJ2-5; size: NA; DNA: TGTGCCAGCAGCCAAGATCAAGGTTTAGCCCAAGAGACCCAGTACTTC; CDR3: CASSQDQGLAQETQYF
V: TRBV6-1; D: NA; J: TRBJ2-7; size: NA; DNA: TGTGCCAGCAGTGAACAGTCACCCCGGGACGAGCAGTACTTC; CDR3: CASSEQSPRDEQYF
V: TRBV7-6; D: TRBD1; J: TRBJ2-7; size: NA; DNA: TGTGCCAGCAGCCCCCGGGACAGGGGCTACGAGCAGTACTTC; CDR3: CASSPRDRGYEQYF
V: TRBV28; D: NA; J: TRBJ2-5; size: NA; DNA: TGTGCCAGCAGTTTATCTTTACTAGTCGAAGAGACCCAGTACTTC; CDR3: CASSLSLLVEETQYF
V: TRBV5-1; D: TRBD1; J: TRBJ2-7; size: NA; DNA: TGCGCCAGCAGCCCGGGGACAGGAACTCTCTACGAGCAGTACTTC; CDR3: CASSPGTGTLYEQYF
V: TRBV19; D: NA; J: TRBJ2-4; size: NA; DNA: TGTGCCAGTAGTCGGGGAGTCAAAAACATTCAGTACTTC; CDR3: CASSRGVKNIQYF
V: TRBV5-8; D: TRBD2; J: TRBJ2-3; size: NA; DNA: TGTGCCAGCAGCTGGTGGACCCGAGCGGGAGGGCCCACAGATACGCAGTATTTT; CDR3: CASSWWTRAGGPTDTQYF
V: TRBV5-4; D: TRBD2; J: TRBJ2-7; size: NA; DNA: TGTGCCAGCAGCCCGGAGGCTAGCGGAACCTACGAGCAGTACTTC; CDR3: CASSPEASGTYEQYF
V: TRBV15; D: TRBD1; J: TRBJ2-1; size: NA; DNA: TGTGCCACCAGCAGAAAAACCGGGACAGGGGGCGCATTCTTCAGTGAGCAGTTCTTC; CDR3: CATSRKTGTGGAFFSEQFF
V: TRBV10-1; D: TRBD2; J: TRBJ2-7; size: NA; DNA: TGCGCCAGCAGTGAGTCGGGTAGCGGGGCAGCCTACGAGCAGTACTTC; CDR3: CASSESGSGAAYEQYF
V: TRBV6-5; D: NA; J: TRBJ1-4; size: few; DNA: TGTGCCAGCAGTTACTCCCAGGGGCCGCCGAATGAAAAACTGTTTTTT; CDR3: CASSYSQGPPNEKLFF
V: TRBV5-1; D: TRBD2; J: TRBJ2-3; size: NA; DNA: TGCGCCAGCACTAATAGCGGGATCACAGATACGCAGTATTTT; CDR3: CASTNSGITDTQYF
V: TRBV5-6; D: TRBD1; J: TRBJ1-6; size: NA; DNA: TGTGCCAGCAGCGGGACAGGGTCTAATTCACCCCTCCACTTT; CDR3: CASSGTGSNSPLHF